Listed here are 13 T cell receptor beta chains from one sample, sequenced in a study of T cells in Graves' hyperthyroidism and ophthalmopathy. The CDR3 regions of TCR beta were amplified from RNA transcripts. The primer set for the first-round RT-PCR of the TCR CDR3 was HTBI. TCRdb recomputed calls from the multiplex PCR reads with MiXCR, one row per CDR3 protein. The sample holds around 620,000 distinct CDR3 sequences, just over 45% seen once. The material sequenced was peripheral blood or thyroid tissue (not recorded which). These TCRs come from an adult woman with Graves' disease, either hyperthyroidism or ophthalmopathy (not recorded which).

This clonotype was seen at least ten times. V and J are TRBV2 and TRBJ2-7, with D tentatively TRBD1 (5 bases). Germline V gives CDR1 SNHLY, CDR2 FYNNEI. The CDR3 totals 12 residues. Trimming cost V 6 bases and J 3 bases, with 9 bases left between them. The CDR3 here is CASRIDSYEQYF. The CDR3 nucleotides read TGTGCCAGCAGGATAGACAGCTACGAGCAGTACTTC. Full variable domain (outside the CDR3, taken from reference TRBV2 and TRBJ2-7): EPEVTQTPSHQVTQMGQEVILRCVPISNHLYFYWYRQILGQKVEFLVSFYNNEISEKSEIFDDQFSVERPDGSNFTLKIRSTKLEDSAMYFCASRIDSYEQYFGPGTRLTVT.

Comment on this clonotype: One junction end disagrees with the germline gene, perhaps due to a read error. V and J are TRBV6-1 and TRBJ1-1; the match to TRBD1 covers 7 bases. CDR1 and CDR2 (germline): MNHNS, SASEGT. The CDR3 runs 13 residues. The CDR3 DNA sequence: TGTGCCAGCAGAACAGGGGTGAACACTGAAGCTTCCTTT. Protein: CASRTGVNTEASF.

In the case of this clonotype: An end of the junction does not agree with germline; a read error may underlie this. The chain couples TRBV7-9 to TRBJ1-5; D ambiguous. This CDR3 has 9 amino acids. Germline V lookup: CDR1 SEHNR, CDR2 FQNEAQ (reference sequence). The DNA for the CDR3 is TGTGCCAGCAGCTGGCCCCGGCATTTT. Protein sequence: CASSWPRHF. The complete variable domain, with remaining parts taken from reference TRBV7-9 and TRBJ1-5, reads DTGVSQNPRHKITKRGQNVTFRCDPISEHNRLYWYRQTLGQGPEFLTYFQNEAQLEKSRLLSDRFSAERPKGSFSTLEIQRTEQGDSAMYLCASSWPRHFGDGTRLSIL.

This clonotype came up once. The chain has TRBV12-3 or TRBV12-4 and TRBJ2-2; D may be TRBD2 (6 bases). Between the trimmed V and J ends, which lost 5 bases and 3 bases, there was a span of 10 bases. CDR3 length equals 14 residues. DNA of the CDR3: TGTGCCAGCAGTCCGCGGGATCACACCGGGGAGCTGTTTTTT. It yields the protein CASSPRDHTGELFF.

This chain connects TRBV6-5 to TRBJ2-5; 9 nucleotides line up with TRBD2. Germline V lookup: CDR1 MNHEY, CDR2 SVGAGI. After removal of 6 bases from V and 9 bases from J, the junction contained 11 bases not matched to a gene. This CDR3 is 14 amino acids long. The CDR3 loop reads CASRETGTSISQYF. In nucleotides, the CDR3 is TGTGCCAGCAGAGAAACCGGGACTAGCATTTCCCAGTACTTC.

The chain carries TRBV9 and TRBJ1-5; D might be TRBD1 (5 bases). Per the germline V gene, CDR1 is SGDLS and CDR2 is YYNGEE. V shed 4 bases and J shed 0 bases, with 14 bases lying between them. The CDR3 is made up of 16 amino acids. CDR3 region: CASSRTRFYSNQPQHF. The CDR3 DNA is TGTGCCAGCAGCCGGACACGATTCTATAGCAATCAGCCCCAGCATTTT.

This clonotype has more than one count but fewer than ten. This chain connects TRBV5-4 to TRBJ2-7, with TRBD2 matching 11 bases. CDR3 length: 17 amino acids. Germline trimming cut 6 bases from V and 4 bases from J; bases unmatched to any gene: 15. The germline V gene encodes CDR1 SGHNT and CDR2 YYREEE (reference sequence). The CDR3 bases are TGTGCCAGCAACTTAGTGTTACTAGCGGGAGCCCCTTACGAGCAGTACTTC. This gives the protein CASNLVLLAGAPYEQYF.

CDR3 region: CSVEDLPNQPQHF. CDR3 DNA sequence: TGCAGCGTTGAAGATCTGCCTAATCAGCCCCAGCATTTT. The rearrangement joins TRBV29-1 to TRBJ1-5; D call uncertain. V was clipped by 0 bases and J by 4 bases, with 7 bases between them. The CDR3 sequence is 13 residues long. Per the germline V gene, CDR1 is SQVTM and CDR2 is ANQGSEA.

The chain couples TRBV5-1 to TRBJ2-7, with D perhaps TRBD1 (5 bases). The length of the CDR3 is 14 residues. Germline V gives CDR1 SGHRS, CDR2 YFSETQ. Trimming removed 0 bases at V and 2 bases at J, with 9 bases between. CDR3 in DNA: TGCGCCAGCAGCTTGGGATTGGGGCCCTACGAGCAGTACTTC. Residues: CASSLGLGPYEQYF.

This clonotype was observed many times. The V call is TRBV7-9, the J call TRBJ2-5, with TRBD1 as a possible D gene (7 bases). The length of the CDR3 is 17 residues. Germline CDR1 is SEHNR and CDR2 is FQNEAQ (reference sequence). V was pared by 0 bases and J by 3 bases, with 17 bases between. The CDR3 loop is CASSLAWDSWGEETQYF. In DNA, the CDR3 is TGTGCCAGCAGCTTAGCGTGGGACAGCTGGGGGGAAGAGACCCAGTACTTC.

The rearrangement uses TRBV11-3 and TRBJ2-1; TRBD2 aligns across 7 bases. Germline V gene lookup returns CDR1 SGHNT and CDR2 YENEEA. The CDR3 totals 14 residues. V shed 0 bases and J 9 bases; nucleotides not matched to a gene: 5. CDR3 amino acids: CASSLEAGAGEQFF. For the CDR3, the DNA is TGTGCCAGCAGCTTAGAGGCGGGAGCCGGTGAGCAGTTCTTC. The full variable domain, its missing parts supplied by reference TRBV11-3 and TRBJ2-1, is EAGVVQSPRYKIIEKKQPVAFWCNPISGHNTLYWYLQNLGQGPELLIRYENEEAVDDSQLPKDRFSAERLKGVDSTLKIQPAELGDSAVYLCASSLEAGAGEQFFGPGTRLTVL.

This clonotype was seen repeatedly, ten times or more. The V gene is TRBV13, the J gene TRBJ2-7; D is undetermined. Trimming left V 5 bases short and J 9 bases short, with 11 bases between. The CDR3 spans 11 residues. Germline CDR1 reads PRHDT; CDR2 reads FYEKMQ (reference sequence). The chain's CDR3 is CASSRDTLQYF. CDR3 coding DNA: TGTGCCAGCAGCCGAGACACGCTGCAGTACTTC.

This clonotype was observed a handful of times. The genes are TRBV28 and TRBJ2-5, with D possibly called TRBD1 or TRBD2 (5 bases each). Germline loops: CDR1 MDHEN, CDR2 SYDVKM. The CDR3 loop spans 16 amino acids. Deletions cut 6 bases from V and 5 bases from J, with 22 bases between. The CDR3 spells CASRNLHRGSRETQYF. Written as DNA, the CDR3 is TGTGCCAGCAGGAACCTACACCGGGGCAGTCGGGAGACCCAGTACTTC.